This is a list of T cell receptor beta chains from one sample in a study of blood T cell repertoires in COVID-19. Data came from immunoSEQ multiplex PCR; TCRdb stores just in-frame clones and leaves some out. The data contain approximately 200,000 clones, 65% to 85% of them seen just once; the ten biggest clones take up 2% to 2.5%. Sequences were obtained from peripheral blood. These TCRs come from a woman aged 60-75 years with acute or convalescent COVID-19. Both conserved end residues are part of each CDR3. The order of the fields is CDR3 length, clone size, D gene, J gene, V gene, CDR3 DNA, CDR3 protein. A D gene is named only where the DNA matches it firmly. Part of the rows lack a size; the others show once, few, many or a class for expanded clones.

18	once	TRBD2	TRBJ2-2	TRBV7-9	TGTGCCAGCAGCCGCTGGGTAGCGGGGGGGCCGGACACCGGGGAGCTGTTTTTT	CASSRWVAGGPDTGELFF
12	few	NA	TRBJ1-5	TRBV15	TGTGCCACCAGCCTTGACCGGGGGCCCCAGCATTTT	CATSLDRGPQHF
14	NA	NA	TRBJ1-6	TRBV4-1	TGCGCCAGCAGCCAAGCGACCCGGGGTTCACCCCTCCACTTT	CASSQATRGSPLHF
14	once	TRBD1	TRBJ1-4	TRBV6-1	TGTGCCAGCAGTGAAGGGACAGGGGTTGAAAAACTGTTTTTT	CASSEGTGVEKLFF
13	NA	NA	TRBJ1-6	TRBV7-9	TGTGCCAGCAGCTTAGCGGAGGGTTCACCCCTCCACTTT	CASSLAEGSPLHF
15	many	NA	TRBJ2-7	TRBV11-1	TGTGCCAGCAGCTTAAGGGCAGGGGCCTACTACGAGCAGTACTTC	CASSLRAGAYYEQYF
14	NA	NA	TRBJ2-5	TRBV7-9	TGTGCCAGCAGCTTTCAGGATCCTCTGGAGACCCAGTACTTC	CASSFQDPLETQYF
15	NA	NA	TRBJ2-2	TRBV9	TGTGCCAGCAGCCCTGAGGGGGTCAAAACCGGGGAGCTGTTTTTT	CASSPEGVKTGELFF
13	NA	NA	TRBJ2-5	TRBV5-1	TGCGCCAGCAGAGTCGGGGAGTTGGAGACCCAGTACTTC	CASRVGELETQYF
16	NA	TRBD1	TRBJ2-2	TRBV9	TGTGCCAGCAGCGTAAATCCGGGACAGTCAGCCGGGGAGCTGTTTTTT	CASSVNPGQSAGELFF
14	NA	TRBD2	TRBJ2-1	TRBV27	TGTGCCAGCGAGCCTAGCGGGGGTAGAGGTGAGCAGTTCTTC	CASEPSGGRGEQFF
15	NA	NA	TRBJ2-7	TRBV14	TGTGCCAGCAGCCAGATTATGAACAGGGCCGCGGAGCAGTACTTC	CASSQIMNRAAEQYF
14	NA	NA	TRBJ1-6	TRBV27	TGTGCCAGCAGTTTAGCGGGACTAAATTCACCCCTCCACTTT	CASSLAGLNSPLHF
12	NA	NA	TRBJ1-1	TRBV12-3/TRBV12-4	TGTGCCAGCAGTTTCCAGGGCACTGAAGCTTTCTTT	CASSFQGTEAFF
14	NA	NA	TRBJ1-2	TRBV6-1	TGTGCCAGCAGTGAACTCGCGGTTACCTATGGCTACACCTTC	CASSELAVTYGYTF
14	once	NA	TRBJ2-3	TRBV5-1	TGCGCCAGCAGCTTGGTGGGGCGGAGAGATACGCAGTATTTT	CASSLVGRRDTQYF
12	NA	TRBD1	TRBJ1-2	TRBV5-1	TGCGCCAGCAGCTCCGACAGGGATGGCTACACCTTC	CASSSDRDGYTF
14	NA	NA	TRBJ1-2	TRBV4-2	TGTGCCAGCAGCCAAGATCGAGGGCAGTATGGCTACACCTTC	CASSQDRGQYGYTF
15	NA	TRBD1	TRBJ1-6	TRBV11-2	TGTACCAGCAGCCCGCGACAGGGTGGTAATTCACCCCTCCACTTT	CTSSPRQGGNSPLHF
13	NA	NA	TRBJ2-3	TRBV12-3/TRBV12-4	TGTGCCAGCAGAGCAGGGGGCACAGATACGCAGTATTTT	CASRAGGTDTQYF
14	NA	NA	TRBJ1-1	TRBV5-1	TGCGCCAGCAGTTCGGCAGGAATGAACACTGAAGCTTTCTTT	CASSSAGMNTEAFF
15	NA	NA	TRBJ1-1	TRBV27	TGTGCCAGCAGTTTAACCCAACATGGGAACACTGAAGCTTTCTTT	CASSLTQHGNTEAFF
13	NA	NA	TRBJ1-3	TRBV5-1	TGCGCCAGCAGCTTGGGCCGGGGAGGCACCATATATTTT	CASSLGRGGTIYF
15	NA	TRBD1	TRBJ1-3	TRBV3-1/TRBV3-2	TGTGCCAGCGGGCAGGACAGGGTGATGGGAAACACCATATATTTT	CASGQDRVMGNTIYF
15	NA	NA	TRBJ1-1	TRBV7-2	TGTGCCAGCAGCTTAGGGGCGGGCAGGCACACTGAAGCTTTCTTT	CASSLGAGRHTEAFF
15	once	TRBD1	TRBJ1-2	TRBV25-1	TGTGCCAGCAGTGACACCTCAGGGGGTCCCTATGGCTACACCTTC	CASSDTSGGPYGYTF
17	NA	TRBD2	TRBJ2-2	TRBV6-6	TGTGCCAGCAGTCGACTAGCGGGGGGGCAGGGCACCGGGGAGCTGTTTTTT	CASSRLAGGQGTGELFF
15	NA	TRBD1	TRBJ2-3	TRBV2	TGTGCCAGCGCCTCAGGGGGCGGCTGGGCAGATACGCAGTATTTT	CASASGGGWADTQYF
13	NA	NA	TRBJ2-3	TRBV5-6	TGTGCCAGCAGCCCCCCCAGGCCGGATACGCAGTATTTT	CASSPPRPDTQYF
13	NA	NA	TRBJ2-7	TRBV16	TGTGCCAGCGTCGGGGGGCAGGCCGACGAGCAGTACTTC	CASVGGQADEQYF
18	once	TRBD2	TRBJ2-3	TRBV19	TGTGCCAGTAGTATTGGGCGGGGGGGCCTGTTTCGAGCAGATACGCAGTATTTT	CASSIGRGGLFRADTQYF
13	NA	NA	TRBJ1-1	TRBV30	TGTGCCTGGAGGAGACGGGTGAACACTGAAGCTTTCTTT	CAWRRRVNTEAFF
14	NA	NA	TRBJ1-2	TRBV6-5	TGTGCCAGCAGTTACCAGGGCAGCTTTGGTGGCTACACCTTC	CASSYQGSFGGYTF
14	NA	NA	TRBJ2-3	TRBV5-1	TGCGCCAGCAGCTTGGAGCCCGGTTCAGATACGCAGTATTTT	CASSLEPGSDTQYF
19	NA	TRBD2	TRBJ2-3	TRBV6-7	TGTGCCAGCAGCCCCCGGGTTAGCGGGGTACCGGAGGGCACAGATACGCAGTATTTT	CASSPRVSGVPEGTDTQYF
14	NA	TRBD1	TRBJ1-2	TRBV5-1	TGCGCCAGCTCTCCCTCCGGGACAGTCTATGGCTACACCTTC	CASSPSGTVYGYTF
12	once	NA	TRBJ2-1	TRBV12-3/TRBV12-4	TGTGCCAGCAGTAAAGACTGGCATGAGCAGTTCTTC	CASSKDWHEQFF
14	NA	TRBD1	TRBJ1-4	TRBV2	TGTGCCAGCAGAGAGACAGGGTCTCTTGAAAAACTGTTTTTT	CASRETGSLEKLFF
13	NA	TRBD1	TRBJ1-2	TRBV4-2	TGTGCCAGCAGCCAACAGGGGGCCTATGGCTACACCTTC	CASSQQGAYGYTF
15	few	NA	TRBJ1-2	TRBV19	TGTGCCAGTAGCCAACCAGGGTCCCTTAACTATGGCTACACCTTC	CASSQPGSLNYGYTF
15	NA	NA	TRBJ2-6	TRBV10-3	TGTGCCATCAGTGGCAGGGGTACTGGGGCCAACGTCCTGACTTTC	CAISGRGTGANVLTF
16	few	NA	TRBJ1-5	TRBV6-1	TGTGCCAGCAGTGGAAGGGGCAGCGAGGGCAATCAGCCCCAGCATTTT	CASSGRGSEGNQPQHF
14	NA	NA	TRBJ2-7	TRBV5-5	TGTGCCAGCAGCCTTGACAGATTTGCCTACGAGCAGTACTTC	CASSLDRFAYEQYF
13	NA	NA	TRBJ2-2	TRBV12-3/TRBV12-4	TGTGCCAGCAGTTTCCGAGGCGCCGGGGAGCTGTTTTTT	CASSFRGAGELFF
14	NA	NA	TRBJ2-2	TRBV7-2	TGTGCCAGCAGCCTGGGACTCGCATCCGGGGAGCTGTTTTTT	CASSLGLASGELFF
13	NA	TRBD1	TRBJ2-3	TRBV2	TGTGCCAGCAGAGGGGACAGGGCAGATACGCAGTATTTT	CASRGDRADTQYF
13	NA	NA	TRBJ1-5	TRBV18	TGTGCCAGCTCACCGGCCCTAGACCAGCCCCAGCATTTT	CASSPALDQPQHF
14	NA	NA	TRBJ1-2	TRBV5-7	TGTGCCAGCAGCTTGGTCGACAGAAACTATGGCTACACCTTC	CASSLVDRNYGYTF
17	NA	TRBD2	TRBJ2-3	TRBV10-3	TGTGCCATCAGCCGAGGGACTAGCGGGGGGGATCGGGATACGCAGTATTTT	CAISRGTSGGDRDTQYF
15	few	TRBD2	TRBJ2-7	TRBV11-2	TGTGCCAGCAGCTTAAGGGCGGGGGGGATCTACGAGCAGTACTTC	CASSLRAGGIYEQYF
15	once	TRBD1	TRBJ1-4	TRBV18	TGTGCCAGCTCACCCGAGGGGACAGGGCGCGAAAAACTGTTTTTT	CASSPEGTGREKLFF
13	NA	TRBD1	TRBJ1-1	TRBV5-4	TGTGCCAGCAGCGAGACAGGGCGGGCTGAAGCTTTCTTT	CASSETGRAEAFF
15	NA	NA	TRBJ2-1	TRBV29-1	TGCAGCGTTGGGGGGGTGGAGAACTCCTACAATGAGCAGTTCTTC	CSVGGVENSYNEQFF
13	NA	TRBD2	TRBJ2-7	TRBV4-2	TGTGCCAGCAGCCTAGCGGGGCCCTACGAGCAGTACTTC	CASSLAGPYEQYF
12	NA	NA	TRBJ2-2	TRBV18	TGTGCCAGCTCCTTTAACACCGGGGAGCTGTTTTTT	CASSFNTGELFF
12	NA	NA	TRBJ1-6	TRBV10-2	TGCGCCAGCAGTTCAGGCAGGTCACCCCTCCACTTT	CASSSGRSPLHF